This T cell receptor (beta chain) was sequenced during a study of identical twins. This CDR3 has 17 residues. Germline V gene data show CDR1 as MNHNS and CDR2 as SASEGT. Trimming took off 6 bases at V and 8 bases at J, with 25 bases between the two ends. TCRdb redid the calling of the 5' RACE reads with MiXCR, one entry per CDR3 protein. The repertoire includes hundreds of thousands of distinct CDR3 sequences, about 8.9% of them detected once, and more than 2% sits in the top ten. Many counts were recorded for this clonotype. The data also belong to a second study, concerning yellow fever vaccine responses in identical twins.

This chain connects TRBV6-1 to TRBJ1-4; a weak D match, TRBD1 (6 bases). This sequence was found in a woman aged 18-29 years in good health. The material sequenced was memory (CD45RO+) T cells sorted from blood. CDR3 bases: TGTGCCAGCAGGAAAACGACAGGTCCGCTTGTTGCCGAAAAACTGTTTTTT. Protein sequence: CASRKTTGPLVAEKLFF.